Listed here are 19 T cell receptor beta chains from one sample, sequenced in a study of cytomegalovirus exposure and HLA in healthy donors (dated by TCRdb to about 2017). Library preparation used the immunoSEQ multiplex PCR assay. TCRdb mirrors the immuneACCESS table, restricted to in-frame sequences. Some clones are absent from its copies; in checked studies, under half trace to an unresolved V gene, and the reason for the others is unknown. A total of 150,000 to 180,000 clones appear in this sample, about 86% of them only once. 2.1% of the sample is in the top ten clones. The sample consisted of PBMCs. All receptors derive from a human donor in good health.

CDR3 coding DNA: TGTGCCAGCAGTTTATTAGGGACAGGGGGCCTGAACACTGAAGCTTTCTTT. Translating gives CASSLLGTGGLNTEAFF. The V and J genes are TRBV27 and TRBJ1-1, with 12 bases aligning to TRBD1. V was pared by 1 base and J by 0 bases, with 3 bases of the junction left unmatched. Germline V gene data show CDR1 as MNHEY and CDR2 as SMNVEV (reference sequence). The CDR3 extends over 17 amino acids.

The V gene is TRBV5-1, the J gene TRBJ2-2, with 7 positions matching TRBD1. This CDR3 is built from 14 residues. With V trimmed by 4 bases and J by 7 bases, 7 bases remained unmatched. The germline CDR1 and CDR2 sequences are SGHRS and YFSETQ. The DNA for the CDR3 is TGCGCCAGCAGCAGAGGACAGGTCGACGGGGAGCTGTTTTTT. It specifies CASSRGQVDGELFF.

The CDR3 loop reads CASSVQSGTGQTFF. In DNA, the CDR3 is TGTGCCAGCAGCGTCCAATCCGGGACAGGGCAAACTTTCTTT. This chain connects TRBV9 to TRBJ1-1; 9 positions match TRBD1. Germline V lookup: CDR1 SGDLS, CDR2 YYNGEE. Trimming cost V 2 bases and J 12 bases; bases outside gene matches: 11. The CDR3 length is 14 residues.

V is TRBV5-1 and J is TRBJ1-1; D gene unclear. Germline lookup yields CDR1 SGHRS and CDR2 YFSETQ. With 0 bases removed from V and 6 bases from J, the gap between germline ends came to 15 bases. This CDR3 region has 15 residues. As DNA, the CDR3 is TGCGCCAGCAGCTTGGCCTATAGTGGCGGGTCTGAAGCTTTCTTT. Translated: CASSLAYSGGSEAFF.

The rearrangement links TRBV5-1 to TRBJ1-4, with TRBD1 matching over 8 bases. This CDR3 is built from 15 residues. Per germline, CDR1 SGHRS and CDR2 YFSETQ. After removal of 0 bases from V and 7 bases from J, the junction contained 5 bases not matched to a gene. In nucleotides, the CDR3 is TGCGCCAGCAGCTTGGATGGACAGGGCCCTGAAAAACTGTTTTTT. Translated, it gives CASSLDGQGPEKLFF.

This clone was found once. CDR3 bases: TGTGCCAGCAGCTTCGAAACCCCGGGACTAGCTCGGGAGCTGTTTTTT. It translates to CASSFETPGLARELFF. The chain has TRBV11-2 and TRBJ2-2, with TRBD2 matching over 9 bases. V shed 3 bases, J shed 9 bases, and the junction held 11 bases outside the gene matches. This CDR3 is 16 amino acids long. The germline gives CDR1 SGHAT, CDR2 FQNNGV.

The chain links TRBV28 to TRBJ2-5; 8 bases fit TRBD1. Germline V CDR1 and CDR2: MDHEN, SYDVKM. V shed 7 bases, J shed 5 bases, and the junction held 6 bases outside the gene matches. The CDR3 extends over 13 amino acids. CDR3 in DNA: TGTGCCAGCAACACAGGGGGGAGCGAGACCCAGTACTTC. Encoded protein: CASNTGGSETQYF.

V and J are TRBV13 and TRBJ1-2; weak D call: TRBD1 (5 bases). The germline CDR1 and CDR2 sequences are PRHDT and FYEKMQ (reference sequence). This CDR3 has 12 amino acids. V dropped 4 bases and J dropped 5 bases, with 8 bases sitting between them. The CDR3 DNA is TGTGCCAGCAGCTCGGGGGGATATGGCTACACCTTC. Protein product: CASSSGGYGYTF.

The chain joins TRBV29-1 to TRBJ2-1, with TRBD2 matching 10 bases. The CDR3 loop spans 16 amino acids. CDR1 and CDR2 from the germline V gene are SQVTM and ANQGSEA. With 6 bases clipped from V and 4 bases from J, the junction kept 12 bases outside the gene matches. The CDR3 region is CSVTHVAGGRYNEQFF. CDR3 in DNA: TGCAGCGTGACCCATGTAGCGGGGGGACGTTACAATGAGCAGTTCTTC.

Only a few counts were recorded for this clone. The CDR3 DNA follows: TGTGCCAGCAGCCCTGAGGTGGGGGGTACCTACGAGCAGTACTTC. Protein sequence: CASSPEVGGTYEQYF. The chain carries TRBV2 and TRBJ2-7; D perhaps matches TRBD2 (6 bases). This CDR3 spans 15 amino acids. Looked up from germline, CDR1 is SNHLY and CDR2 is FYNNEI. V was cut by 6 bases and J by 2 bases, with 17 bases left in between.

This clone has only one observation. The chain uses TRBV7-6 and TRBJ2-1; maybe TRBD1 (6 bases). The CDR3 runs 14 residues. V dropped 5 bases and J dropped 9 bases, with 17 bases sitting between them. Germline CDR1 is SGHVS and CDR2 is FNYEAQ. The CDR3 loop is CASSKKDGQLEQFF. The CDR3 bases are TGTGCCAGCAGCAAAAAAGATGGACAGCTTGAGCAGTTCTTC.

The rearrangement joins TRBV28 to TRBJ2-1; 8 bases line up with TRBD2. The CDR3 spans 17 residues. The V and J ends lost 5 bases and 6 bases, in that order; junction bases with no gene match: 15. Germline V gene data show CDR1 as MDHEN and CDR2 as SYDVKM. CDR3 protein: CASSPRRTSLILNEQFF. CDR3 DNA sequence: TGTGCCAGCAGTCCCAGGAGGACTAGCTTAATCCTCAATGAGCAGTTCTTC.

The CDR3 bases are TGTGCCAGCAGTGAGAAGTCGGGATCAGATACGCAGTATTTT. Its protein is CASSEKSGSDTQYF. The chain joins TRBV2 to TRBJ2-3; D possibly corresponds to TRBD2 (5 bases). The germline gives CDR1 SNHLY, CDR2 FYNNEI. CDR3 size: 14 residues. Trimming cost V 3 bases and J 4 bases, with 11 bases left between them.

This chain uses TRBV28 with TRBJ1-2; 7 bases match TRBD1. This CDR3 spans 15 amino acids. J gave up 7 bases and V 1 base, and 9 bases lay outside the gene matches. From germline, CDR1 is MDHEN and CDR2 SYDVKM. The CDR3 bases are TGTGCCAGCAGTTTATATACAGGGGTCTTGGGTGGCTACACCTTC. This gives the protein CASSLYTGVLGGYTF.

This chain uses TRBV28 with TRBJ2-2; 10 nucleotides agree with TRBD2. The CDR3 length is 16 residues. J was trimmed by 3 bases and V by 4 bases; bases with no gene match: 5. Looked up from germline, CDR1 is MDHEN and CDR2 is SYDVKM. CDR3 sequence: CASSSRLAGDTGELFF. The CDR3 DNA reads TGTGCCAGCAGTTCCCGGCTAGCGGGAGACACCGGGGAGCTGTTTTTT.

This clone is a singleton in its sample. The rearrangement uses TRBV5-1 and TRBJ1-1; D is possibly TRBD1 (6 bases). V was trimmed by 3 bases and J by 2 bases, leaving 20 bases between them. From germline, CDR1 is SGHRS and CDR2 YFSETQ. The CDR3 loop spans 17 amino acids. DNA of the CDR3: TGCGCCAGCAGCTACTGGTTCCAGGGGACCACCAACACTGAAGCTTTCTTT. This gives the protein CASSYWFQGTTNTEAFF.

The CDR3 is CASSVLAGGTTGELFF. The CDR3 bases are TGTGCCAGCAGTGTCCTAGCGGGGGGGACCACCGGGGAGCTGTTTTTT. The chain uses TRBV2 and TRBJ2-2; 12 positions match TRBD2. Unmatched junction bases numbered 4, after V lost 4 bases and J lost 4 bases. Germline CDR1 is SNHLY and CDR2 is FYNNEI. This CDR3 region has 16 residues.

The chain employs TRBV7-2 and TRBJ1-5, with D tentatively TRBD1 (6 bases). CDR1 is SGHTA and CDR2 is FQGNSA in the germline V gene. V lost 6 bases to trimming and J lost 3 bases, with 18 bases between them. The CDR3 length is 16 residues. The CDR3 reads CASRNGQQPNNQPQHF. CDR3 nucleotides: TGTGCCAGCAGGAACGGACAGCAACCTAACAATCAGCCCCAGCATTTT.

V gene TRBV4-3 combines with J gene TRBJ1-2, with TRBD1 as a possible D gene (6 bases). Germline V gene sequence: CDR1 LGHNA, CDR2 YSLEER. CDR3 length equals 15 residues. Trimming left V 0 bases short and J 7 bases short, with 15 bases between. This chain's CDR3 is CASSQDGTGGSGYTF. CDR3 in DNA: TGCGCCAGCAGCCAAGACGGTACTGGGGGCTCTGGCTACACCTTC.